This T cell receptor (beta chain) was observed in a study of T cell clusters in autoimmune cytopenias. Overall study: TRB sequencing had a median approximately 50,000 reads and under 2,500 distinct clonotypes per sample. The study's findings and limits: Physiological T cell clusters of healthy donors were apparently absent in primary autoimmune cytopenia patients. TRB repertoire shifts in secondary cytopenia and chronic lymphocytic leukemia mostly reflected lymphoma, not autoimmunity.

About 37,500 genome equivalents of blood DNA were amplified for TRB. About this clonotype itself: Its antigen is currently unknown.

This CDR3 comprises 14 residues. Germline-derived CDR1 and CDR2 are SEHNR and FQNEAQ (reference sequence). TRB rearrangements were amplified by touch-down multiplex PCR with mixed TRB-A/B primers. TCRdb reprocessed the multiplex PCR reads and keeps a single row for each CDR3 protein, giving no DNA. This table holds some 8,100 distinct CDR3 sequences. The sequencing sample was made of peripheral blood. This chain uses TRBV7-9 with TRBJ1-1; the D call of TRBD1 rests on TCRdb alone, since no DNA is present to check it. This clonotype originated in a human donor with an autoimmune cytopenia or autoimmune hepatitis (not recorded which). The CDR3 region is CASSSWDSRAEAFF. Filled out from reference TRBV7-9 and TRBJ1-1, the complete variable domain reads DTGVSQNPRHKITKRGQNVTFRCDPISEHNRLYWYRQTLGQGPEFLTYFQNEAQLEKSRLLSDRFSAERPKGSFSTLEIQRTEQGDSAMYLCASSSWDSRAEAFFGQGTRLTVV.